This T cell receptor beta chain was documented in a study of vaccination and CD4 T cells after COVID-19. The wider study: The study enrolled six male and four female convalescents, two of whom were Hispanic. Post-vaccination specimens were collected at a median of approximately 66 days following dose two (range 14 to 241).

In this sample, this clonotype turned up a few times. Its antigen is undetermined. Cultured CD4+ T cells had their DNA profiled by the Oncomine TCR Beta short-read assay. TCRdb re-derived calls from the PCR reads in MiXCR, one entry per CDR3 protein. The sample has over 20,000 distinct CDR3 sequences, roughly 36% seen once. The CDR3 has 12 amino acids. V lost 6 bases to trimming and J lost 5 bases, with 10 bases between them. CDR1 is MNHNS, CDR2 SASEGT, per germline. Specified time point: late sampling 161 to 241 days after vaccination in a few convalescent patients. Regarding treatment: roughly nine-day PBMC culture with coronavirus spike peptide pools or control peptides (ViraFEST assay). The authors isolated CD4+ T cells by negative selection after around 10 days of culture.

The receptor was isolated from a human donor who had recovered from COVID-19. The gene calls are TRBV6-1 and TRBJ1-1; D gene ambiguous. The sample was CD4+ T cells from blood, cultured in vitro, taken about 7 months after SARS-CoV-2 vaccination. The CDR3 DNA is TGTGCCAGCAGCCCGGGGAGTACTGAAGCTTTCTTT. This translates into CASSPGSTEAFF.